This passage covers 8 T cell receptor beta chains from one sample sequenced in a study of cytomegalovirus exposure and HLA in healthy donors. The primer mix had 60 Vbeta and 13 Jbeta primers. Assay: immunoSEQ multiplex PCR; the TCRdb copy retains only in-frame clones and omits some. The table lists about 160,000 clones, approximately 80% of them singletons. Sequences were obtained from PBMCs. These receptors were taken from a boy younger than 10 in good health and CMV-seronegative.

This chain links TRBV4-1 with TRBJ1-1; D is undetermined. V was clipped by 1 base and J by 0 bases, with 12 bases between them. The CDR3 contains 16 residues. The germline V gene encodes CDR1 MGHRA and CDR2 YSYEKL. The CDR3 reads CASSQVWAIMNTEAFF. CDR3 coding DNA: TGCGCCAGCAGCCAAGTGTGGGCAATTATGAACACTGAAGCTTTCTTT.

This chain links TRBV19 with TRBJ1-6; 8 nucleotides align to TRBD1. The germline CDR1 and CDR2 sequences are LNHDA and SQIVND (reference sequence). J lost 6 bases, V lost 3 bases, and 4 bases had no gene match. This CDR3 contains 15 residues. CDR3 nucleotides: TGTGCCAGTAGTATCAGGGGGCGCGGTAATTCACCCCTCCACTTT. Translated: CASSIRGRGNSPLHF.

In its sample, this clone was seen once. The chain carries TRBV7-9 and TRBJ2-1, with D maybe TRBD2 (5 bases). Germline-derived CDR1 and CDR2 are SEHNR and FQNEAQ (reference sequence). CDR3 length: 14 amino acids. V was pared by 1 base and J by 7 bases, with 11 bases between. In DNA form, the CDR3 reads TGTGCCAGCAGCTTAGATGTAAGGAGGAATGAGCAGTTCTTC. This gives the protein CASSLDVRRNEQFF. The whole variable domain, filled in from reference TRBV7-9 and TRBJ2-1, reads DTGVSQNPRHKITKRGQNVTFRCDPISEHNRLYWYRQTLGQGPEFLTYFQNEAQLEKSRLLSDRFSAERPKGSFSTLEIQRTEQGDSAMYLCASSLDVRRNEQFFGPGTRLTVL.

This clone has just a few counts. The V call is TRBV7-8, the J call TRBJ2-7, with 7 bases lining up with TRBD1. CDR3 length: 13 residues. V lost 6 bases and J lost 6; bases outside the gene matches: 8. Looked up from germline, CDR1 is SGHVS and CDR2 is FQNEAQ. Here the CDR3 reads CASSPNRGGEQYV. Here the CDR3 DNA reads TGTGCCAGCAGTCCGAACAGGGGCGGCGAGCAGTACGTC.

This rearrangement joins TRBV19 to TRBJ1-2, with 9 bases matching TRBD1. The ends lost 5 bases at V and 3 bases at J; junction bases unmatched: 13. The V gene's germline CDR1 is LNHDA and CDR2 SQIVND (reference sequence). The CDR3 consists of 17 residues. This chain's CDR3 is CASSSRWTGEVYYGYTF. The CDR3 nucleotides read TGTGCCAGTAGTTCCCGATGGACAGGGGAAGTGTACTATGGCTACACCTTC.

J is TRBJ2-7 and V is TRBV9; D unresolved. This CDR3 is built from 21 residues. Germline CDR1 and CDR2: SGDLS and YYNGEE. V lost 0 bases and J 8 bases, leaving 36 bases between the germline ends. The CDR3 DNA sequence: TGTGCCAGCAGCGTAGATGGTGGTCAAACCCACATGACTCCCGGTGCCCTAAAGCAGTACGTC. Its protein product is CASSVDGGQTHMTPGALKQYV.

V usage is TRBV6-6 and J usage is TRBJ2-3; D possibly corresponds to TRBD2 (6 bases). Trimming stripped 4 bases from V and 0 bases from J, with 14 bases between. The germline V gene encodes CDR1 MNHNY and CDR2 SVGAGI (reference sequence). The CDR3 length is 16 residues. CDR3 DNA: TGTGCCAGCAGTTCGAAGCCGGGACTCAGCACAGATACGCAGTATTTT. Amino acids: CASSSKPGLSTDTQYF.

The chain employs TRBV2 and TRBJ2-7; D may be TRBD2 (7 bases). The CDR3 contains 13 residues. The germline V and J ends were trimmed by 6 bases and 5 bases, with 14 bases remaining between them. Germline CDR1 reads SNHLY; CDR2 reads FYNNEI. CDR3 protein: CASRGTGRDEQYF. CDR3 nucleotide sequence: TGTGCCAGCAGGGGAACAGGGAGGGACGAGCAGTACTTC.